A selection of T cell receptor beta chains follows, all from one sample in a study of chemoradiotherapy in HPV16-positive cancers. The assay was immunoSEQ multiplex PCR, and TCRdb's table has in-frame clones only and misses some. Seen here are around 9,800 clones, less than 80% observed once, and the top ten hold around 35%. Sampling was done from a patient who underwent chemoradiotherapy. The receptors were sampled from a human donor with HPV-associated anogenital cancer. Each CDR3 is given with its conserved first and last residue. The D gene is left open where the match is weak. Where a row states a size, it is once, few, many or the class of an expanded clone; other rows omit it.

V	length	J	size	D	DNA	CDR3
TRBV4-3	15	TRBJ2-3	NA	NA	TGCGCCAGCAGCCTGAGGGGTCAAAGCACAGATACGCAGTATTTT	CASSLRGQSTDTQYF
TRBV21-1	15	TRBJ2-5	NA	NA	TGTGCCAGCAGCTTATACGCCAGGATCAAAGAGACCCAGTACTTC	CASSLYARIKETQYF
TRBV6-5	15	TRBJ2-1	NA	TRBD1	TGTGCCAGCAGTTACCGGGACAGGGTCCACAATGAGCAGTTCTTC	CASSYRDRVHNEQFF
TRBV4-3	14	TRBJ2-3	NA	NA	TGCGCCAGCAGCCAAGGCGGGAATTTAGATACGCAGTATTTT	CASSQGGNLDTQYF
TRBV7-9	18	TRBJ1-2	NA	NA	TGTGCCAGCACCGATCAGACGCCCCTGCAGGGCGAAACCTATGGCTACACCTTC	CASTDQTPLQGETYGYTF
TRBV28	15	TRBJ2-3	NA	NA	TGTGCCAGCAGTCCCCCAGGGAAGGGCACAGATACGCAGTATTTT	CASSPPGKGTDTQYF
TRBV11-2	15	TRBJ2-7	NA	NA	TGTGCCAGCAGCTCTTGGCTTACCAGATCCTACGAGCAGTACTTC	CASSSWLTRSYEQYF
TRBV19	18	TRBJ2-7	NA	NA	TGTGCCAGTAGCATCGGGGGTCCCCCGCCGCGAGGCACCTACGAGCAGTACTTC	CASSIGGPPPRGTYEQYF
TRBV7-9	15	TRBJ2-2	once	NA	TGTGCCAGCAGCTTCTTAGGTGAGGCCACCGGGGAGCTGTTTTTT	CASSFLGEATGELFF
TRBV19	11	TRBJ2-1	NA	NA	TGTGCCAGTAGCGGCCTAAATGAGCAGTTCTTC	CASSGLNEQFF
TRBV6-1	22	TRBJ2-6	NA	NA	TGTGCCAGCAGTGAAGCGCCGAGGAGTCGAAAGGGTTTCCTCTCTGGGGCCAACGTCCTGACTTTC	CASSEAPRSRKGFLSGANVLTF
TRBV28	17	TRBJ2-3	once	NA	TGTGCCAGCAGTTTATATTTTGTGAAGTCTCGCACAGATACGCAGTATTTT	CASSLYFVKSRTDTQYF
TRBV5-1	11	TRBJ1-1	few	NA	TGCGCCAGCAAGTTAAACAGTGAAGCTTTCTTT	CASKLNSEAFF
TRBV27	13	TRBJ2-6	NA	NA	TGTGCCAGCAGGGGCTCTGGGGCCAACGTCCTGACTTTC	CASRGSGANVLTF
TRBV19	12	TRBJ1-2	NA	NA	TGTGCCAGTAGTATAGAGTGGTATGGCTACACCTTC	CASSIEWYGYTF
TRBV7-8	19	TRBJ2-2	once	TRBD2	TGTGCCAGCAGCTTGAGTCACGGGACTAGTTCTCGGAGCTACGGGGAGCTGTTTTTT	CASSLSHGTSSRSYGELFF
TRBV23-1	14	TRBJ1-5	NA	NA	TGCGCCAGCCCCGGACAGTCTAGCAATCAGCCCCAGCATTTT	CASPGQSSNQPQHF
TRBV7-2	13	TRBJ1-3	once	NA	TGTGCCAGCAGCCCAGGATGGGGGGACACCATATATTTT	CASSPGWGDTIYF
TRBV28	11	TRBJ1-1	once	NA	TGTGCCAGCGGGCTGAACACTGAAGCTTTCTTT	CASGLNTEAFF
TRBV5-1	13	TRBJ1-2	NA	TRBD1	TGCGCCAGCAGCGTTGGACAGGGCGGAGGCTACACCTTC	CASSVGQGGGYTF
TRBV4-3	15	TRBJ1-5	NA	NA	TGCGCCAGCAGCCAAGATGGGGACAAGAGTCAGCCCCAGCATTTT	CASSQDGDKSQPQHF
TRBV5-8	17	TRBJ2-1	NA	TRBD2	TGTGCCAGCAGCTCCCCCGGAACCGGGACTAGCTCTAGTGAGCAGTTCTTC	CASSSPGTGTSSSEQFF
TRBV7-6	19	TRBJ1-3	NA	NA	TGTGCCAGCAGCTTGGCTCCCAGTATTTGGGACGGATCTGGAAACACCATATATTTT	CASSLAPSIWDGSGNTIYF
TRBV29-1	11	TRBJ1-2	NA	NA	TGCAGCGTTGGTCTAGGGTATGGCTACACCTTC	CSVGLGYGYTF
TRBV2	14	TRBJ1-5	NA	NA	TGTGCCAGCAGTGAAGTTCGGGTCGAAGGGCCCCAGCATTTT	CASSEVRVEGPQHF
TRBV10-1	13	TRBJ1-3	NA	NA	TGCGCCAGCAGTGCAGGGTATGGAAACACCATATATTTT	CASSAGYGNTIYF
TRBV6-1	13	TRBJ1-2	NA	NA	TGTGCCAGCAAAGCCTCAGGGGCCCTTGGCTACACCTTC	CASKASGALGYTF
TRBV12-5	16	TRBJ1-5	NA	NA	TGTGCTAGTGGTCCGCCGGTGGGGGATAGCAATCAGCCCCAGCATTTT	CASGPPVGDSNQPQHF
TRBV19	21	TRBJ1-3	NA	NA	TGTGCCAGTAGTCCTCCCGGGACAAGGGGGACTTGGGGACGCTCTGGAAACACCATATATTTT	CASSPPGTRGTWGRSGNTIYF
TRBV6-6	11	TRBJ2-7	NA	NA	TGTGCCAGCACCCTAGGCCGGGAGCAGTACTTC	CASTLGREQYF
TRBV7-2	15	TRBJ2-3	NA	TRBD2	TGTGCCAGCAGCTCATTAGCGGGAGACACAGATACGCAGTATTTT	CASSSLAGDTDTQYF
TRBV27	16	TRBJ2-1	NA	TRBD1	TGTGCCAGCAGCCCTCAGACAGGGGGCTCCTACAATGAGCAGTTCTTC	CASSPQTGGSYNEQFF
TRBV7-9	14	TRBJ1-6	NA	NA	TGTGCCAGCTCCGAGCGGGGTAGGGATTCACCCCTCCACTTT	CASSERGRDSPLHF
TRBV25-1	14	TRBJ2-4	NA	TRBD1	TGTGCCAGCAGTGAAGAGGGGGCCGTAAACATTCAGTACTTC	CASSEEGAVNIQYF
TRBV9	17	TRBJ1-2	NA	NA	TGTGCCAGCAGCGTCAACTCGTTAGGCTCTTCTAACTATGGCTACACCTTC	CASSVNSLGSSNYGYTF
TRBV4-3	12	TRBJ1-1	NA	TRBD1	TGCGCCAGCAGCCACGAGGGGGCAGAAGCTTTCTTT	CASSHEGAEAFF
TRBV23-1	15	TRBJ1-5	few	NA	TGCGCCAGCAGGAAGACAGGCAGGGGCAATCAGCCCCAGCATTTT	CASRKTGRGNQPQHF
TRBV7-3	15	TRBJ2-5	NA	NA	TGTGCCAGCAGCGATCCCGGGACGGCGAAGGCGACCCAGTACTTC	CASSDPGTAKATQYF
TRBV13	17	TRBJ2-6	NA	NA	TGTGCCAGCAGCTTAGTTCGGGATTTCAGTGGGGCCAACGTCCTGACTTTC	CASSLVRDFSGANVLTF
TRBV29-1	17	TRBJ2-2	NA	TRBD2	TGCAGCGTTGAAGATCTCCCAGCGGGAGTATCCACCGGGGAGCTGTTTTTT	CSVEDLPAGVSTGELFF
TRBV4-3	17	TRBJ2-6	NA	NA	TGCGCCAGCAGCCAAGATGCGGGGTTCTCTGGGGCCAACGTCCTGACTTTC	CASSQDAGFSGANVLTF
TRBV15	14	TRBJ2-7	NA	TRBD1	TGTGCCATCGGGACCGGGACAGGGGTCGACGAGCAGTACTTC	CAIGTGTGVDEQYF
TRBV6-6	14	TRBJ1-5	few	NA	TGTGCCAGCACCTGGACAACTAGCAATCAGCCCCAGCATTTT	CASTWTTSNQPQHF
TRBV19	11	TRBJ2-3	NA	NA	TGTGCCAGTACGGAGAAAAATACGCAGTATTTT	CASTEKNTQYF
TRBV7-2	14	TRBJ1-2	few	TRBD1	TGTGCCAGCAGCCCGGGACAGGGGGCGTATGGCTACACCTTC	CASSPGQGAYGYTF
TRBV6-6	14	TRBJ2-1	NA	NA	TGTGCCAGCAGTTCTGGTACTAGTTACAATGAGCAGTTCTTC	CASSSGTSYNEQFF